The subject of this entry is one T cell receptor beta chain. The CDR3 is 15 residues long. The germline V gene has CDR1 SGHRS and CDR2 YFSETQ. V dropped 7 bases and J dropped 3; count of bases not matched to a gene: 11. CD45RO-negative, CCR7-positively selected cells formed the naive CD8 fraction, excluding terminally differentiated effector memory CD45RA+ cells. This entry belongs to a study of shared clonotypes between healthy human individuals. The assay was immunoSEQ multiplex PCR, and TCRdb's table has in-frame clones only and misses some. The table includes around 2.1 million clones, around 93% detected once.

The specimen sequenced was naive CD8+ T cells from PBMCs. The TCR comes from a man aged 18 to 35 in good health. Some clones in this sample may be carry-over from other donors' samples. This chain connects TRBV5-1 to TRBJ2-7; 9 bases align to TRBD2. The CDR3 sequence: CASGGASGTYYEQYF. The CDR3 nucleotides read TGCGCCAGCGGTGGGGCTAGCGGGACCTACTACGAGCAGTACTTC.